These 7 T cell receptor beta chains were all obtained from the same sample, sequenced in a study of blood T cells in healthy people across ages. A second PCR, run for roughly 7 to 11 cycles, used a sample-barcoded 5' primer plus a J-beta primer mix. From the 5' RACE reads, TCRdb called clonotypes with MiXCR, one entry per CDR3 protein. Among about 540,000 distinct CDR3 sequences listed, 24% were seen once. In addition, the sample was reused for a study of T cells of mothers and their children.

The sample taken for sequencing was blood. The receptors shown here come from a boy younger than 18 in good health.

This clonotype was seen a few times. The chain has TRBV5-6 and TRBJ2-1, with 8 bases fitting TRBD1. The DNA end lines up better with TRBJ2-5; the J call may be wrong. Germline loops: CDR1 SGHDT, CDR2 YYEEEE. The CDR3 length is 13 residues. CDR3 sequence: CASSGQGRETQYF. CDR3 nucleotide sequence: TGTGCCAGCAGCGGACAGGGACGGGAGACCCAGTACTTC.

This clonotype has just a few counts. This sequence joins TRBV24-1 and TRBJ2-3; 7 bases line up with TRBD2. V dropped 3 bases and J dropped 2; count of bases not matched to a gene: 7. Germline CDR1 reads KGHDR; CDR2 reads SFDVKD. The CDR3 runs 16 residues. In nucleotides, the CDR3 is TGTGCCACCAGTGATATTGGGGGAGGGCACACAGATACGCAGTATTTT. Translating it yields CATSDIGGGHTDTQYF.

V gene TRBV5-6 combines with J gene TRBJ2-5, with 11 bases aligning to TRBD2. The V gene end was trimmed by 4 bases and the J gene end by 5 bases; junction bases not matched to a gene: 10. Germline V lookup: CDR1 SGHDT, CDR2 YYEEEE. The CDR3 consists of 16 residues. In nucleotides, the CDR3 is TGTGCCAGCAGCCCCGGACTAGCGGGTGGCCTTGAGACCCAGTACTTC. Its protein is CASSPGLAGGLETQYF. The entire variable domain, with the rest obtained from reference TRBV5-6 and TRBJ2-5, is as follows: DAGVTQSPTHLIKTRGQQVTLRCSPKSGHDTVSWYQQALGQGPQFIFQYYEEEERQRGNFPDRFSGHQFPNYSSELNVNALLLGDSALYLCASSPGLAGGLETQYFGPGTRLLVL.

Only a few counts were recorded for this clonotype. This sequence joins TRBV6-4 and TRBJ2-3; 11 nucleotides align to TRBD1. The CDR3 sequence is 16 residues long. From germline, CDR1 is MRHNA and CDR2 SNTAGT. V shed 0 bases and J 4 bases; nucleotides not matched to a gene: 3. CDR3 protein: CASSDSGTGGADTQYF. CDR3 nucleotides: TGTGCCAGCAGTGACTCCGGGACAGGGGGTGCAGATACGCAGTATTTT.

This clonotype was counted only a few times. CDR3 bases: TGTGCCAGCAGCGTAGGCAGGGTCCCAGATACGCAGTATTTT. It specifies CASSVGRVPDTQYF. The J gene is TRBJ2-3, the V gene TRBV9; D may be TRBD1 (5 bases). The CDR3 sequence is 14 residues long. Germline V gives CDR1 SGDLS, CDR2 YYNGEE. The V gene lost 0 bases and the J gene lost 4 bases, with 9 bases spanning the gap.

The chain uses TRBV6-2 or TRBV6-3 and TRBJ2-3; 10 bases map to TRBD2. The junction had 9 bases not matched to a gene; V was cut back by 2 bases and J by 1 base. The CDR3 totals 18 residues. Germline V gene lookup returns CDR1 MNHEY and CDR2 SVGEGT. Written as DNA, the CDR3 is TGTGCCAGCAGTTACGGAGGACCCGGGACTAGCGGCACAGATACGCAGTATTTT. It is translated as CASSYGGPGTSGTDTQYF.

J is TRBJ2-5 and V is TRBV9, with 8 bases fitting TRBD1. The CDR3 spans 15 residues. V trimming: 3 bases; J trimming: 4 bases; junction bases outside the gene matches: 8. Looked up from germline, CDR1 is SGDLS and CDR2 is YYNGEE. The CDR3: CASSAEDRDLETQYF. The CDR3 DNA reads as TGTGCCAGCAGCGCTGAGGACAGGGACCTAGAGACCCAGTACTTC.